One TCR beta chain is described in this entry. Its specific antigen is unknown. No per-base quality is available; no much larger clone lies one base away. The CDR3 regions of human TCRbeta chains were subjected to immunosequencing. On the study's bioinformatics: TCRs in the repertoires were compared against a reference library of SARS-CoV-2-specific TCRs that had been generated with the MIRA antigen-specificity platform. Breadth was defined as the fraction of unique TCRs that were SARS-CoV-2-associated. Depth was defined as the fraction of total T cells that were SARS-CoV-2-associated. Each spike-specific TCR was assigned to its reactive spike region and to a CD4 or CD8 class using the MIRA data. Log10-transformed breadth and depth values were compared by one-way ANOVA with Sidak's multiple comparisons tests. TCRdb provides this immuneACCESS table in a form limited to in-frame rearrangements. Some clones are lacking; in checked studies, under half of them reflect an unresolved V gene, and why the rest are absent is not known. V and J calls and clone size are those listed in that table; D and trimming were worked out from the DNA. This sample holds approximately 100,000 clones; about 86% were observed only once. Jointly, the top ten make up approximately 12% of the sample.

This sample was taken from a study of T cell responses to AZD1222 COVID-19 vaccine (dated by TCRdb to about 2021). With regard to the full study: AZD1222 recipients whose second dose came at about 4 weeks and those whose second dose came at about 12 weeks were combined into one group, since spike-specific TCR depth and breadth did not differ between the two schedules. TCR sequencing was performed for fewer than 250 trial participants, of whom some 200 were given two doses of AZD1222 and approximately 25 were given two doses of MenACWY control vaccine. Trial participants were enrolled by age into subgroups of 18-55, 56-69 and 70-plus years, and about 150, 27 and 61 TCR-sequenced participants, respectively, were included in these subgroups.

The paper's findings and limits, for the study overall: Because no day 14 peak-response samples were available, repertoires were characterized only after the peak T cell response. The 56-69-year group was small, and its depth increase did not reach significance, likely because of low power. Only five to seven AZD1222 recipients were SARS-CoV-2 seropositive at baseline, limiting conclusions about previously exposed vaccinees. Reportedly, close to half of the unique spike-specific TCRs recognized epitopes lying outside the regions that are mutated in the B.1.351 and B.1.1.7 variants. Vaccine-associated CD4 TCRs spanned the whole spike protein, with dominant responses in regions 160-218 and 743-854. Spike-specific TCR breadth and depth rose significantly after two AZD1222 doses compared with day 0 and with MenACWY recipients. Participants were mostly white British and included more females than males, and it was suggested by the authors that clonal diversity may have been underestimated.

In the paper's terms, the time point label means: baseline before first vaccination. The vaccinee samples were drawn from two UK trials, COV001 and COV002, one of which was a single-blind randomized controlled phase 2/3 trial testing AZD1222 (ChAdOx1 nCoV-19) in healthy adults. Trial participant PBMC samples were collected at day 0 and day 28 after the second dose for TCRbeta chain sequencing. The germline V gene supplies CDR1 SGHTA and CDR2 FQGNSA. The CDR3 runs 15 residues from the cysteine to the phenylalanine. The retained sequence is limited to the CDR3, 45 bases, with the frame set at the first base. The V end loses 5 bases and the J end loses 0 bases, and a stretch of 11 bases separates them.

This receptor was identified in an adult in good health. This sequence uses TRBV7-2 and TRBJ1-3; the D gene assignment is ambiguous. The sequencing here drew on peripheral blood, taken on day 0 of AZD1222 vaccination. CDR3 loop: CASSPGWSSGNTIYF. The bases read TGTGCCAGCAGCCCAGGTTGGAGCTCTGGAAACACCATATATTTT.